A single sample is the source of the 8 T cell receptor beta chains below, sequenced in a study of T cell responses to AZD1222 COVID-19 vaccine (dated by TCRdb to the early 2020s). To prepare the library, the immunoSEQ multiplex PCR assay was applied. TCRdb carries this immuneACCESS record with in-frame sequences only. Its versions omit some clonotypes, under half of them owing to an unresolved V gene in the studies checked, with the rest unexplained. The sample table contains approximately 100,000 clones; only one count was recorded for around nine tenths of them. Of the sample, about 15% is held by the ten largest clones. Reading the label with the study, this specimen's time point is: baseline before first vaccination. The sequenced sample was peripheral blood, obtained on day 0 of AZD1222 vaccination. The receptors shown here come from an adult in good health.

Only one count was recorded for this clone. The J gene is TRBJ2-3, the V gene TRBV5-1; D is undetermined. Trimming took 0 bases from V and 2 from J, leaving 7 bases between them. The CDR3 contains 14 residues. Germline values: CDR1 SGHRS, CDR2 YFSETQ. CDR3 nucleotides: TGCGCCAGCAGCTTGGGACTCTTCACAGATACGCAGTATTTT. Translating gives CASSLGLFTDTQYF.

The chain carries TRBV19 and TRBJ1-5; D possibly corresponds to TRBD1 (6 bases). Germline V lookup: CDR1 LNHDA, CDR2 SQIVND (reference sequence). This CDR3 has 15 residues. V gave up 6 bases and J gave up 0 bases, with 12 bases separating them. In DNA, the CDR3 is TGTGCCAGTAGCCCGGGACAACATAGCAATCAGCCCCAGCATTTT. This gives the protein CASSPGQHSNQPQHF.

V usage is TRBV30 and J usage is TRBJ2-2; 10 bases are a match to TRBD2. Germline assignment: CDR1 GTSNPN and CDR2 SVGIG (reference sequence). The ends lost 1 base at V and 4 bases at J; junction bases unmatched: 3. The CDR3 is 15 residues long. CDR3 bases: TGTGCCTGGAGTGGGCTAGCGGGGGCCACCGGGGAGCTGTTTTTT. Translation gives CAWSGLAGATGELFF.

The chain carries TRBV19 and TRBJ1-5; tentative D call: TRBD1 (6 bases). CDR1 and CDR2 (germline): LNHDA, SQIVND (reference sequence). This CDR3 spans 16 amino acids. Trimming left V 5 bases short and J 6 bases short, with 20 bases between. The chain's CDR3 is CASSVEPPGGRQPQHF. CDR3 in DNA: TGTGCCAGTAGTGTCGAACCGCCCGGGGGCCGTCAGCCCCAGCATTTT.

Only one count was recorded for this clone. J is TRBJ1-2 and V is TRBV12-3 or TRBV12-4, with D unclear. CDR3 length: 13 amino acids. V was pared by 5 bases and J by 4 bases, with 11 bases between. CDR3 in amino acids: CASSTRTVYGYTF. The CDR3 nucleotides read TGTGCCAGCAGTACGAGGACGGTCTATGGCTACACCTTC.

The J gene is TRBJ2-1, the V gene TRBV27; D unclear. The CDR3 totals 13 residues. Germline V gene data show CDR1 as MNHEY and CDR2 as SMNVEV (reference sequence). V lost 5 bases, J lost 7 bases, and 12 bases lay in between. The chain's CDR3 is CASSRFERNEQFF. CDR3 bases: TGTGCCAGCAGTCGCTTTGAGCGTAATGAGCAGTTCTTC.

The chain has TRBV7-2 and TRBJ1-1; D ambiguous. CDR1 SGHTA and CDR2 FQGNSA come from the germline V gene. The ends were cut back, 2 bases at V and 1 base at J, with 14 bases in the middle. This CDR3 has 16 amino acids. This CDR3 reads CASSLSRRTENTEAFF. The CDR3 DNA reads TGTGCCAGCAGCTTAAGTCGCAGGACGGAGAACACTGAAGCTTTCTTT.

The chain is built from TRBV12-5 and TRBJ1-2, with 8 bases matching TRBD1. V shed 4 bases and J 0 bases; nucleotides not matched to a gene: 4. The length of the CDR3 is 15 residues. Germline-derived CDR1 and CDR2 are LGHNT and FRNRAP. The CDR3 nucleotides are TGTGCTAGTGGTTCGGGACAGGCAACTAACTATGGCTACACCTTC. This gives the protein CASGSGQATNYGYTF.